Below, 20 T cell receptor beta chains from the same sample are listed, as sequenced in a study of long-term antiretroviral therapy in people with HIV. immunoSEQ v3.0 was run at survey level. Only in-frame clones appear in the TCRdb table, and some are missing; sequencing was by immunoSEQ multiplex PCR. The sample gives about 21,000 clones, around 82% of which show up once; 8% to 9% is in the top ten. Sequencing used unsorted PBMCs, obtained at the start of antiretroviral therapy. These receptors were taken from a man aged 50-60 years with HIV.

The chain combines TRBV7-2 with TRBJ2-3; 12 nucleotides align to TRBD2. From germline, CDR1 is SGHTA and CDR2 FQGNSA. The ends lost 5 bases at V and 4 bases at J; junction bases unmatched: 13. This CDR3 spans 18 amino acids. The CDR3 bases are TGTGCCAGCAGCCCCCGAGGCCTAGCGGGGGGGTCCGCAGATACGCAGTATTTT. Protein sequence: CASSPRGLAGGSADTQYF.

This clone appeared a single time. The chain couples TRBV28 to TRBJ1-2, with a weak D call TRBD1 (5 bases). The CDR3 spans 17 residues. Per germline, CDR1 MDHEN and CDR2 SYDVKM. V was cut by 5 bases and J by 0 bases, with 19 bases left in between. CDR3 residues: CASSLRPPGYPNYGYTF. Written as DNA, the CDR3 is TGTGCCAGCAGTCTCCGACCTCCAGGGTACCCTAACTATGGCTACACCTTC.

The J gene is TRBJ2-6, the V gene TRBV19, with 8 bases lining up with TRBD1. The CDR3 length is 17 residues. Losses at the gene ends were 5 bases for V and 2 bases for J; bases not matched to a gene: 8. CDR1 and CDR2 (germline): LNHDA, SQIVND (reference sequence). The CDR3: CASSAHRGEAGANVLTF. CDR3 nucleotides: TGTGCCAGTAGTGCCCACAGGGGGGAGGCTGGGGCCAACGTCCTGACTTTC.

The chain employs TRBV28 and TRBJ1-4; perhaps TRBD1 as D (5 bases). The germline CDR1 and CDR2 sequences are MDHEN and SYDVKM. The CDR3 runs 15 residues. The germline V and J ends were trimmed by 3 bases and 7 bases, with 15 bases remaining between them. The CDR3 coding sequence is TGTGCCAGCAGTTTTACCGGGACTCGAGGTGAAAAACTGTTTTTT. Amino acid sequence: CASSFTGTRGEKLFF.

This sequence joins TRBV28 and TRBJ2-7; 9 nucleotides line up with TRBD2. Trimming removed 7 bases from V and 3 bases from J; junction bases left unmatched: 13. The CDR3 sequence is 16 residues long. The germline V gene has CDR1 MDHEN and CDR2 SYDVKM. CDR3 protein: CASIQGGLAGNYEQYF. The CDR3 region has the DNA TGTGCCAGCATTCAGGGGGGGCTAGCGGGGAACTACGAGCAGTACTTC.

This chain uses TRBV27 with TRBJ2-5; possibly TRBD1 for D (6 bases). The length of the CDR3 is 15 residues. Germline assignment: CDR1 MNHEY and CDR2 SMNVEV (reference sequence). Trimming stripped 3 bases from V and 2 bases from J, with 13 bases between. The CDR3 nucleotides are TGTGCCAGCAGTTTTTCCGGGACACCTCAAGAGACCCAGTACTTC. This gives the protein CASSFSGTPQETQYF.

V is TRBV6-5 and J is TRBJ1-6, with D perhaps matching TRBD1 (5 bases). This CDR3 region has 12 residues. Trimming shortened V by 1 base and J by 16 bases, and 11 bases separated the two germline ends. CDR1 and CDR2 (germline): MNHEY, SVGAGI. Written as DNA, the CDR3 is TGTGCCAGCAGTTACTGGAGGGGTGGGCTCCACTTT. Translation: CASSYWRGGLHF.

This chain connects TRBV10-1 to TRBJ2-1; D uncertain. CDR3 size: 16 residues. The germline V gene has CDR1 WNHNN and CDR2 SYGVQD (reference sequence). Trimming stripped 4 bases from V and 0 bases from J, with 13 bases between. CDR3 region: CASSGLPILSYNEQFF. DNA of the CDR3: TGCGCCAGCAGTGGCCTCCCGATTCTCTCCTACAATGAGCAGTTCTTC.

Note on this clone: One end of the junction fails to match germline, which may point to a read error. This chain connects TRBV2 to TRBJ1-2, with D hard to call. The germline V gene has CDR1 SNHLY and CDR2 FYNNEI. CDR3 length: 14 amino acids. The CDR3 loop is CASTPAAGPLDNAF. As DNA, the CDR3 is TGTGCCAGCACCCCAGCCGCCGGGCCCCTCGATAACGCCTTC.

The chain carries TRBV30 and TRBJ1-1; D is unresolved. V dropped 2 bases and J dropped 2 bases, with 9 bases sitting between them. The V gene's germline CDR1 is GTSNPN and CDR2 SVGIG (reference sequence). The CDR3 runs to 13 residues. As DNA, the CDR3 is TGTGCCTGGAGTTTCGCGGCAAACACTGAAGCTTTCTTT. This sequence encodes CAWSFAANTEAFF. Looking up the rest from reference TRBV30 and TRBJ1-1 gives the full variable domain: SQTIHQWPATLVQPVGSPLSLECTVEGTSNPNLYWYRQAAGRGLQLLFYSVGIGQISSEVPQNLSASRPQDRQFILSSKKLLLSDSGFYLCAWSFAANTEAFFGQGTRLTVV.

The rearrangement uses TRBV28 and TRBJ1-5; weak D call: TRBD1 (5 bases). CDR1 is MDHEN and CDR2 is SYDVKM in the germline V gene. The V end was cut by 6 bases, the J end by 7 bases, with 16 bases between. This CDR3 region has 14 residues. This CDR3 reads CASRPGGTGQPQHF. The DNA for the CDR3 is TGTGCCAGCAGACCGGGGGGGACGGGGCAGCCCCAGCATTTT.

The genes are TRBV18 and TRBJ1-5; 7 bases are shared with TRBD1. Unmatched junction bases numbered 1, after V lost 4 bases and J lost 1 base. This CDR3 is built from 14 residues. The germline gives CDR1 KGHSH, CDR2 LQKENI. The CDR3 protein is CASSQQGSNQPQHF. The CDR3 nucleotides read TGTGCCAGCTCACAACAGGGGAGCAATCAGCCCCAGCATTTT.

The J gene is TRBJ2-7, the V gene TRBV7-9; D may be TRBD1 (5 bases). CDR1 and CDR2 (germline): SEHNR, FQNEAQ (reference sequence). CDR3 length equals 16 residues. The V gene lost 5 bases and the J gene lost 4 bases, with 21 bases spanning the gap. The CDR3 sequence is CASSKLWGAALYEQYF. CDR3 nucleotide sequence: TGTGCCAGCAGCAAGTTGTGGGGCGCCGCTTTGTACGAGCAGTACTTC.

The CDR3 DNA sequence: TGTGCCAGCACGCCGTGGACAGGGCAACTGAACACTGAAGCTTTCTTT. This encodes CASTPWTGQLNTEAFF. The V gene is TRBV6-6, the J gene TRBJ1-1, with 8 positions matching TRBD1. Germline CDR1 reads MNHNY; CDR2 reads SVGAGI (reference sequence). The CDR3 consists of 16 residues. Losses at the gene ends were 7 bases for V and 0 bases for J; bases not matched to a gene: 10.

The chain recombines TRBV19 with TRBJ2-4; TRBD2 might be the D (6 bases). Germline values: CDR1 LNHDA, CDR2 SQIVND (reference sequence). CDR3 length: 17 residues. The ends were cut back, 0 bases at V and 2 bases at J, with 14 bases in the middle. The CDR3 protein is CASSIDPWGETKNIQYF. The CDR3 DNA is TGTGCCAGTAGTATAGACCCCTGGGGGGAAACCAAAAACATTCAGTACTTC.

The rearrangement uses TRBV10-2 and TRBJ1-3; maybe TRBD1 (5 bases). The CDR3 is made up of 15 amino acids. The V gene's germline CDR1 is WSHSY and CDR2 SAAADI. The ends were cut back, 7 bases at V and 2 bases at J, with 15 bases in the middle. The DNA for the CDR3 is TGCGCCAGCACGACGGGACCTACGCCTGGAAACACCATATATTTT. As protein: CASTTGPTPGNTIYF.

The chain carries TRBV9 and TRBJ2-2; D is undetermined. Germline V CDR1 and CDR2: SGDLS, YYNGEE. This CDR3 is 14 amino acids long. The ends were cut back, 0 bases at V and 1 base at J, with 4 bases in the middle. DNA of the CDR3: TGTGCCAGCAGCGTAGAAGGGAACACCGGGGAGCTGTTTTTT. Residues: CASSVEGNTGELFF.

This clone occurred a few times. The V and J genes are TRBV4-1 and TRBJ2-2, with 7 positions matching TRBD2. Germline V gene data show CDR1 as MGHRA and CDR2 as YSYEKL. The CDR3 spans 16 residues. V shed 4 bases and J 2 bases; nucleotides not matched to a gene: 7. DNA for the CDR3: TGCGCCAGCAGCCCTTATGGCGGGGGAAACACCGGGGAGCTGTTTTTT. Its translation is CASSPYGGGNTGELFF.

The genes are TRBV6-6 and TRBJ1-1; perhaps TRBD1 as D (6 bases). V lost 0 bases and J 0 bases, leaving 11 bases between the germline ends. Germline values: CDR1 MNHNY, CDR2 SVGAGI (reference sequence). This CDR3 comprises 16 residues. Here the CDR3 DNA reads TGTGCCAGCAGTTACTCGGGGGCAGTGCTGAACACTGAAGCTTTCTTT. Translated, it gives CASSYSGAVLNTEAFF.

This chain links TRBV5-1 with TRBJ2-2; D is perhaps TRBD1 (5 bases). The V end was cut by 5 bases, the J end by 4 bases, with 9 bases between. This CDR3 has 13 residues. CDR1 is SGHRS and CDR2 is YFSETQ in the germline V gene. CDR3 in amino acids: CASRPQATGELFF. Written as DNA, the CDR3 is TGCGCCAGCAGGCCACAGGCCACCGGGGAGCTGTTTTTT. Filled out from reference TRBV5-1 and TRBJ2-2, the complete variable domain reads KAGVTQTPRYLIKTRGQQVTLSCSPISGHRSVSWYQQTPGQGLQFLFEYFSETQRNKGNFPGRFSGRQFSNSRSEMNVSTLELGDSALYLCASRPQATGELFFGEGSRLTVL.